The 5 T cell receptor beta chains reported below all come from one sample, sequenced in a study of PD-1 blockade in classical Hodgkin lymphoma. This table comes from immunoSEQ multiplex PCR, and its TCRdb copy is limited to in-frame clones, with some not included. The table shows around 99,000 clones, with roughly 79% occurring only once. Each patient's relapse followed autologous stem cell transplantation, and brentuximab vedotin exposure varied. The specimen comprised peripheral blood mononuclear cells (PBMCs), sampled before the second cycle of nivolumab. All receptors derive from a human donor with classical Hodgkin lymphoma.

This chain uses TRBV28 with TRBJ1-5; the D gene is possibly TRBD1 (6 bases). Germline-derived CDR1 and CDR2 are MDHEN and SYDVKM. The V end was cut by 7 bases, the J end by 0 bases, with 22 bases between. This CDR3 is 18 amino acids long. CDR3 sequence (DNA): TGTGCCAGCACTCCGCGGAACAGGGAGTTGTATAGCAATCAGCCCCAGCATTTT. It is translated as CASTPRNRELYSNQPQHF.

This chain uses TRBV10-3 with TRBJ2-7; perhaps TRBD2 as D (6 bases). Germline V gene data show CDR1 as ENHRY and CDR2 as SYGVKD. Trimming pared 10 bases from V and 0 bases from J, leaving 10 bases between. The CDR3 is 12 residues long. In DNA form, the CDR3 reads TGTGCCACTAGCGCTAGCTCCTACGAGCAGTACTTC. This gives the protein CATSASSYEQYF.

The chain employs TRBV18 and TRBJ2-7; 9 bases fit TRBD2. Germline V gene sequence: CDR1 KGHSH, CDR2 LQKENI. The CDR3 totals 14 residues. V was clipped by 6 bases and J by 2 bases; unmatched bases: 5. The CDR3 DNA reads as TGTGCCAGCTCCCCTAGCGGGACCACCTACGAGCAGTACTTC. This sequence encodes CASSPSGTTYEQYF.

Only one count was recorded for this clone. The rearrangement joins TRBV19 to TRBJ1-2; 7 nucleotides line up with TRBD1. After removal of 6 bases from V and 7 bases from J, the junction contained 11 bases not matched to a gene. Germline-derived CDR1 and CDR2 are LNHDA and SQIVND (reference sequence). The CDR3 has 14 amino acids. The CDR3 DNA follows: TGTGCCAGTAGCCAAACAACAGGGGATGGTGGCTACACCTTC. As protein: CASSQTTGDGGYTF.

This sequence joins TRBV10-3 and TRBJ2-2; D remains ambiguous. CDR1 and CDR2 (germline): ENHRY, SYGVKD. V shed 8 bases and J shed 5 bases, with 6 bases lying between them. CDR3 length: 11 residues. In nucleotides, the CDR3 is TGTGCCATCGGTTCGACCGGGGAGCTGTTTTTT. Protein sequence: CAIGSTGELFF.